The source of this TCR beta chain is a study of T cells after somatic rescue of genetic block. Germline V CDR1 and CDR2: SGHVS, FNYEAQ. V was shortened by 0 bases and J by 8 bases, with 4 bases between the two germline ends. The CDR3 has 12 residues. Method: immunoSEQ multiplex PCR; TCRdb's copy keeps in-frame clones and lacks some. In the table there are about 52,000 clones, around 96% of which are singletons. The sequenced sample was peripheral blood mononuclear cells (PBMCs). The clonotype was recovered from a child younger than two. The chain carries TRBV7-6 and TRBJ2-2, with D unresolved. The CDR3 DNA follows: TGTGCCAGCAGCTTAGCGAAGGGGGAGCTGTTTTTT. It encodes CASSLAKGELFF.